This is a list of T cell receptor beta chains from one sample in a study of blood T cell repertoires in COVID-19. This table comes from immunoSEQ multiplex PCR, and its TCRdb copy is limited to in-frame clones, with some not included. The sample includes about 190,000 clones, 75% to 90% of them seen just once. Sequenced material: peripheral blood. The receptors come from a man aged 25-45 years with acute or convalescent COVID-19. CDR3s include the opening cysteine and the closing phenylalanine or tryptophan. Each record gives: clone size, D gene, J gene, V gene, CDR3 DNA, CDR3 protein. D genes are given only for firm matches. For some rows the clone size is stated as once, few or many, or as a class when expanded; others skip it.

clone_size: .; d_call: .; j_call: TRBJ2-7; v_call: TRBV9; cdr3_nt: TGTGCCAGCAGCTTAACAGGAGCTTCTAAGGGCGAGCAGTACTTC; cdr3_aa: CASSLTGASKGEQYF
clone_size: few; d_call: .; j_call: TRBJ1-5; v_call: TRBV19; cdr3_nt: TGTGCCAGTAGTAGAGAACAGGCAAAACTACGTCAGCCCCAGCATTTT; cdr3_aa: CASSREQAKLRQPQHF
clone_size: .; d_call: .; j_call: TRBJ1-2; v_call: TRBV3-1/TRBV3-2; cdr3_nt: TGTGCCAGCAGCCAATCCAGGGTTGGAGGCTACACCTTC; cdr3_aa: CASSQSRVGGYTF
clone_size: .; d_call: TRBD1; j_call: TRBJ1-2; v_call: TRBV28; cdr3_nt: TGTGCCAGCAGACGACAGGGGGGAGAAAACTATGGCTACACCTTC; cdr3_aa: CASRRQGGENYGYTF
clone_size: once; d_call: TRBD1; j_call: TRBJ1-2; v_call: TRBV4-1; cdr3_nt: TGCGCCAGCAGCCAAGGGGACAGGGCTGTCTATGGCTACACCTTC; cdr3_aa: CASSQGDRAVYGYTF
clone_size: .; d_call: .; j_call: TRBJ2-2; v_call: TRBV19; cdr3_nt: TGTGCCTCCCATCGACTAGGGGACGGGGAGCTGTTTTTT; cdr3_aa: CASHRLGDGELFF
clone_size: .; d_call: .; j_call: TRBJ1-1; v_call: TRBV18; cdr3_nt: TGTGCCAGCTCCCCTAATTACGGCACTGAAGCTTTCTTT; cdr3_aa: CASSPNYGTEAFF
clone_size: many; d_call: .; j_call: TRBJ2-6; v_call: TRBV5-6; cdr3_nt: TGTGCCAGCAGCTTAGAGGGATCAGGGGTCTCTGGGGCCAACGTCCTGACTTTC; cdr3_aa: CASSLEGSGVSGANVLTF
clone_size: .; d_call: .; j_call: TRBJ2-5; v_call: TRBV9; cdr3_nt: TGTGCCAGCAGCGTAGATTTAATTCGGACTTCCACCCTGTACTTC; cdr3_aa: CASSVDLIRTSTLYF
clone_size: .; d_call: TRBD1; j_call: TRBJ2-2; v_call: TRBV5-1; cdr3_nt: TGCGCCAGCAGAATCGGGTCCCGGGACAGGGTCGGGGAGCTGTTTTTT; cdr3_aa: CASRIGSRDRVGELFF
clone_size: .; d_call: .; j_call: TRBJ2-1; v_call: TRBV28; cdr3_nt: TGTGCCAGCACCCTGGGGGCGGGACAGCTTTGGAATGAGCAGTTCTTC; cdr3_aa: CASTLGAGQLWNEQFF
clone_size: .; d_call: .; j_call: TRBJ2-7; v_call: TRBV10-3; cdr3_nt: TGTGCCATCAGTGAAGTTGGGGGGAGCCTTACCTACGAGCAGTACTTC; cdr3_aa: CAISEVGGSLTYEQYF
clone_size: .; d_call: .; j_call: TRBJ1-5; v_call: TRBV3-1/TRBV3-2; cdr3_nt: TGTGCCAGCAGCCTCCGGGAGGGCCAAGGGCCCCAGCATTTT; cdr3_aa: CASSLREGQGPQHF
clone_size: .; d_call: .; j_call: TRBJ1-5; v_call: TRBV12-5; cdr3_nt: TGTGCTAGTGGCCATGACAGCAAGCCCCAGCATTTT; cdr3_aa: CASGHDSKPQHF
clone_size: .; d_call: .; j_call: TRBJ1-2; v_call: TRBV6-6; cdr3_nt: TGTGCCAGCCGGGACTACTATGGCTACACCTTC; cdr3_aa: CASRDYYGYTF
clone_size: .; d_call: .; j_call: TRBJ2-5; v_call: TRBV5-1; cdr3_nt: TGCGCCAGCCTCCCCTCCGGTTCACTTCAAGAGACCCAGTACTTC; cdr3_aa: CASLPSGSLQETQYF
clone_size: .; d_call: .; j_call: TRBJ2-5; v_call: TRBV18; cdr3_nt: TGTGCCAGCTCGCAGAAAGAGACCCAGTACTTC; cdr3_aa: CASSQKETQYF
clone_size: .; d_call: TRBD1; j_call: TRBJ1-5; v_call: TRBV27; cdr3_nt: TGTGCCAGCAGCGACGGGGCAGGGGGTGGTCAGCCCCAGCATTTT; cdr3_aa: CASSDGAGGGQPQHF
clone_size: .; d_call: .; j_call: TRBJ2-5; v_call: TRBV3-1/TRBV3-2; cdr3_nt: TGTGCCAGCAGCCACGCTCGCTTGCGGGACCCCCTGAAGACCCAGTACTTC; cdr3_aa: CASSHARLRDPLKTQYF
clone_size: .; d_call: TRBD2; j_call: TRBJ2-7; v_call: TRBV7-9; cdr3_nt: TGTGCCAGCAGCTTGGGACTAGCGTACGAGCAGTACTTC; cdr3_aa: CASSLGLAYEQYF
clone_size: once; d_call: TRBD2; j_call: TRBJ2-3; v_call: TRBV5-5; cdr3_nt: TGTGCCAGCAGCTTGGGGCTAGCGGGAGGGGCAGATACGCAGTATTTT; cdr3_aa: CASSLGLAGGADTQYF
clone_size: .; d_call: TRBD1; j_call: TRBJ1-5; v_call: TRBV27; cdr3_nt: TGTGCCACCCATCGCTGGGGGCAACAGGGGATCACTAATCAGCCCCAGCATTTT; cdr3_aa: CATHRWGQQGITNQPQHF
clone_size: .; d_call: .; j_call: TRBJ1-5; v_call: TRBV6-6; cdr3_nt: TGTGCCAGCACCCTCGGGGGGGGCGGGGGTCAGCCCCAGCATTTT; cdr3_aa: CASTLGGGGGQPQHF
clone_size: .; d_call: .; j_call: TRBJ1-4; v_call: TRBV4-1; cdr3_nt: TGCGCCAGCAGCCAAATTGTTCCCTCCCCCTCAGGTCCGTTTTTT; cdr3_aa: CASSQIVPSPSGPFF
clone_size: .; d_call: .; j_call: TRBJ2-5; v_call: TRBV29-1; cdr3_nt: TGCAGCGCGACAGGCTTAAAAGAGACCCAGTACTTC; cdr3_aa: CSATGLKETQYF
clone_size: .; d_call: .; j_call: TRBJ2-1; v_call: TRBV7-3; cdr3_nt: TGTGCCAGCAGCCCCCAGTTAAGCGCGCTCTATGAGCAGTTCTTC; cdr3_aa: CASSPQLSALYEQFF
clone_size: .; d_call: .; j_call: TRBJ2-7; v_call: TRBV5-1; cdr3_nt: TGCGCCAGCAGCTTGGTTCCAGGGACCTACGAGCAGTACTTC; cdr3_aa: CASSLVPGTYEQYF
clone_size: .; d_call: TRBD1; j_call: TRBJ1-2; v_call: TRBV27; cdr3_nt: TGTGCCAGCAGTTCACAGGGGGGTTTTACCTATGGCTACACCTTC; cdr3_aa: CASSSQGGFTYGYTF
clone_size: .; d_call: TRBD1; j_call: TRBJ1-1; v_call: TRBV28; cdr3_nt: TGTGCCAGCAGTCCTCAGGGGGCAGGTAACACTGAAGCTTTCTTT; cdr3_aa: CASSPQGAGNTEAFF
clone_size: .; d_call: .; j_call: TRBJ2-5; v_call: TRBV9; cdr3_nt: TGTGCCAGCACCCCTGTGGGCTCCTCTCAAGAGACCCAGTACTTC; cdr3_aa: CASTPVGSSQETQYF
clone_size: .; d_call: .; j_call: TRBJ1-1; v_call: TRBV11-2; cdr3_nt: TGTGCCAGCAGCTTAGGTCTATGGGCCGCTGAAGCTTTCTTT; cdr3_aa: CASSLGLWAAEAFF
clone_size: many; d_call: .; j_call: TRBJ2-7; v_call: TRBV12-3/TRBV12-4; cdr3_nt: TGTGCCAGCAGTTTGGGCAGGTCCTACGAGCAGTACTTC; cdr3_aa: CASSLGRSYEQYF
clone_size: .; d_call: TRBD1; j_call: TRBJ2-1; v_call: TRBV2; cdr3_nt: TGTGCCAGCAGTCTAAGACAGGGGAACTACAATGAGCAGTTCTTC; cdr3_aa: CASSLRQGNYNEQFF
clone_size: few; d_call: TRBD1; j_call: TRBJ2-1; v_call: TRBV29-1; cdr3_nt: TGCAGCGCCCTGAAGGGGTACGGACAGGGGGGAAATGAGCAGTTCTTC; cdr3_aa: CSALKGYGQGGNEQFF
clone_size: .; d_call: TRBD1; j_call: TRBJ1-1; v_call: TRBV30; cdr3_nt: TGTGCCTGGATGTGGGACAGGGGGGTTTACACTGAAGCTTTCTTT; cdr3_aa: CAWMWDRGVYTEAFF
clone_size: few; d_call: TRBD2; j_call: TRBJ2-5; v_call: TRBV2; cdr3_nt: TGTGCCAGCCGGCATTACAGCGGGAGGATCCCCTATACCCAGTACTTC; cdr3_aa: CASRHYSGRIPYTQYF
clone_size: .; d_call: .; j_call: TRBJ1-1; v_call: TRBV28; cdr3_nt: TGTGCCAGCACCATCCCAGGACAGACGGGTTTGGCTTTCTTT; cdr3_aa: CASTIPGQTGLAFF
clone_size: .; d_call: .; j_call: TRBJ1-2; v_call: TRBV28; cdr3_nt: TGTGCCAGCAGTTTGGGAGCACTCTCTAACTATGGCTACACCTTC; cdr3_aa: CASSLGALSNYGYTF
clone_size: .; d_call: .; j_call: TRBJ2-5; v_call: TRBV19; cdr3_nt: TGTGCCAGTAGTGTGGACTTCCAAGAGACCCAGTACTTC; cdr3_aa: CASSVDFQETQYF
clone_size: .; d_call: .; j_call: TRBJ2-7; v_call: TRBV28; cdr3_nt: TGTGCCAGCAGTTCGAGCCTCAGGGATTCCTACGAGCAGTACTTC; cdr3_aa: CASSSSLRDSYEQYF
clone_size: .; d_call: .; j_call: TRBJ1-3; v_call: TRBV7-2; cdr3_nt: TGTGCCAGCAGCAAAACAGGGAATGTCGGAAACACCATATATTTT; cdr3_aa: CASSKTGNVGNTIYF
clone_size: .; d_call: TRBD1; j_call: TRBJ1-2; v_call: TRBV6-6; cdr3_nt: TGTGCCAGCAGTCATAACGACAGGGCGGCTTCTGGCTACACCTTC; cdr3_aa: CASSHNDRAASGYTF
clone_size: .; d_call: TRBD1; j_call: TRBJ1-2; v_call: TRBV28; cdr3_nt: TGTGCCAGCAGTTCCCCGACAGGGGTAAAATATGGCTACACCTTC; cdr3_aa: CASSSPTGVKYGYTF
clone_size: .; d_call: .; j_call: TRBJ2-2; v_call: TRBV7-8; cdr3_nt: TGTGCCAGCAGCTTCAAGGGGACCGGGGAGCTGTTTTTT; cdr3_aa: CASSFKGTGELFF
clone_size: .; d_call: .; j_call: TRBJ1-3; v_call: TRBV6-5; cdr3_nt: TGTGCCAGCAGAAAGCCGAGCTCTGGAAACACCATATATTTT; cdr3_aa: CASRKPSSGNTIYF